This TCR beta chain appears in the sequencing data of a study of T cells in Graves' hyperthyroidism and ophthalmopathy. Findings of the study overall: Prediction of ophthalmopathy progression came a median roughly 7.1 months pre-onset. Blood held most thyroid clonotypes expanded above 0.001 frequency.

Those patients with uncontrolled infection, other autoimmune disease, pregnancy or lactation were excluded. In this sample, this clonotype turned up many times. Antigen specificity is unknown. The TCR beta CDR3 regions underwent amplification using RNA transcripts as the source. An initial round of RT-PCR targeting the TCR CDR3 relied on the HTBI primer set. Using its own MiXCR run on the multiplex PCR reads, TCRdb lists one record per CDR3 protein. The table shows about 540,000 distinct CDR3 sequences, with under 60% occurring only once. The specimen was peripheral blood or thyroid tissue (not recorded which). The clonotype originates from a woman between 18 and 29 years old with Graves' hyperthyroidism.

The CDR3 protein is CATILSPSTNEKLFF. CDR3 DNA sequence: TGTGCCACCATACTGAGCCCTTCAACTAATGAAAAACTGTTTTTT. V gene TRBV6-1 combines with J gene TRBJ1-4; D uncertain. Germline CDR1 is MNHNS and CDR2 is SASEGT. The CDR3 is 15 residues long. Trimming shortened V by 10 bases and J by 0 bases, and 15 bases separated the two germline ends.